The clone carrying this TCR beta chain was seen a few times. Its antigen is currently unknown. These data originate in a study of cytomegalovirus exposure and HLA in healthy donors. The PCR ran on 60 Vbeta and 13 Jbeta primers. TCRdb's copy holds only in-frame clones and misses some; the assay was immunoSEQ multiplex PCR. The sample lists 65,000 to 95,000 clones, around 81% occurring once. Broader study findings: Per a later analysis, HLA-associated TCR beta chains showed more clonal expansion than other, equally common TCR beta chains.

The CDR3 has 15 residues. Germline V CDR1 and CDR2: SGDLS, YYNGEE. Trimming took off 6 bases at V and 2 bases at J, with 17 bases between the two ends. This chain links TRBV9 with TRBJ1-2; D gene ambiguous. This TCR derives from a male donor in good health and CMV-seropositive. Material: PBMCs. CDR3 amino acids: CASTPGFGVNYGYTF. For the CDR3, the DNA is TGTGCCAGCACCCCGGGATTTGGGGTAAACTATGGCTACACCTTC. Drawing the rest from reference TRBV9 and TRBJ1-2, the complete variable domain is DSGVTQTPKHLITATGQRVTLRCSPRSGDLSVYWYQQSLDQGLQFLIQYYNGEERAKGNILERFSAQQFPDLHSELNLSSLELGDSALYFCASTPGFGVNYGYTFGSGTRLTVV.